A selection of T cell receptor beta chains follows, all from one sample in a study of T cells after yellow fever vaccination. TCRdb passed the 5' RACE reads through MiXCR, listing each CDR3 protein once. The sample records about 250,000 distinct CDR3 sequences, approximately 3.5% being singletons. Sequencing was performed on PBMCs, taken 15 days after the yellow fever booster vaccination. The receptors were gathered from a man aged 18 to 35 who received the YFV17D yellow fever vaccine. Both conserved end residues are part of each CDR3. The order of the fields is J gene, D gene, V gene, clone size, CDR3 DNA, CDR3 protein. The D gene is left open where the match is weak. Rows may omit the clone size; those that give it use once, few, many or a size class.

TRBJ1-5 . TRBV7-8 many TGTGCCAGCAGCGCAAGGGATTATAGCAATCAGCCCCAGCATTTT CASSARDYSNQPQHF
TRBJ1-6 TRBD1 TRBV20-1 many TGCAGTGCTGCCGGGACAGATAATTCACCCCTCCACTTT CSAAGTDNSPLHF
TRBJ2-2 . TRBV12-3/TRBV12-4 many TGTGCCAGCAGTTTCGGACAGTACACCGGGGAGCTGTTTTTT CASSFGQYTGELFF
TRBJ2-5 . TRBV5-5 many TGTGCCAGCAGCGCAGCAATAAGGGAAGAGACCCAGTACTTC CASSAAIREETQYF
TRBJ1-2 . TRBV10-3 many TGTGCCATCAGTGAGACCGGTACAGGGAGCTATGGCTACACCTTC CAISETGTGSYGYTF
TRBJ1-5 . TRBV19 few TGTGCCAGTAGGAGTCAGGACAGAGGAAATCAGCCCCAGCATTTT CASRSQDRGNQPQHF
TRBJ1-2 . TRBV20-1 few TGCAGTGCTACCCTCCGGGGGTATGGCTACACCTTC CSATLRGYGYTF
TRBJ1-1 . TRBV11-2 many TGTGCCAGCAGCCGGTATACAAAAAACACTGAAGCTTTCTTT CASSRYTKNTEAFF
TRBJ2-3 . TRBV5-1 many TGCGCCAGCAGCTTGGTGCGCGTAACAGATACGCAGTATTTT CASSLVRVTDTQYF
TRBJ2-2 . TRBV5-4 few TGTGCCAGCAGCTGGGACACCCGAACTAACACCGGGGAGCTGTTTTTT CASSWDTRTNTGELFF
TRBJ1-2 . TRBV7-2 many TGTGCCAGCACCCTGGATTGGGGGGCGGACCTCGATGGCTACACCTTC CASTLDWGADLDGYTF
TRBJ2-3 . TRBV7-8 many TGTGCCAGCAGCTTATGGCCACGAGGTGATACGCAGTATTTT CASSLWPRGDTQYF
TRBJ2-7 TRBD2 TRBV20-1 many TGCAGTGCCGGGACTAGCGGGGGGTACGAGCAGTACTTC CSAGTSGGYEQYF
TRBJ1-2 . TRBV11-2 many TGTGCCAGCAACCCTTTTCTCAGGGCTCCCTACACCTTC CASNPFLRAPYTF
TRBJ2-2 . TRBV12-3/TRBV12-4 many TGTGCCAGCAGTTTATCCTTCGACTCGAGGAAGGGGGAGCTGTTTTTT CASSLSFDSRKGELFF
TRBJ2-2 . TRBV4-3 many TGCGCCAGCAGCCAAGACTTACAGGGCACCGGGGAGCTGTTTTTT CASSQDLQGTGELFF
TRBJ2-3 . TRBV10-1 many TGCGCCAGCAGTGCAAGCGGCACAGATACGCAGTATTTT CASSASGTDTQYF
TRBJ2-5 . TRBV19 few TGTGCCAGCCGAGGGACGGGCCAAGAGACCCAGTACTTC CASRGTGQETQYF
TRBJ2-7 . TRBV5-1 many TGCGCCAGCAGTCAGGGCACAAGCTACGAGCAGTACTTC CASSQGTSYEQYF
TRBJ2-4 TRBD1 TRBV6-1 many TGTGCCAGCAGTGACAACAGGGGGCTAGCCAAAAACATTCAGTACTTC CASSDNRGLAKNIQYF
TRBJ2-2 TRBD1 TRBV5-1 many TGCGCCAGCAGCTCAGAGCCAGGGGGTCCCGGGGAGCTGTTTTTT CASSSEPGGPGELFF
TRBJ1-2 TRBD1 TRBV5-3 . TGTGCCAGAAGCCCTGAGGGGGCAGCTAACTATGGCTACACCTTC CARSPEGAANYGYTF
TRBJ1-2 TRBD1 TRBV24-1 many TGTGCCACCAGTGACAGGACAGGGGAGGGCTACACCTTC CATSDRTGEGYTF
TRBJ1-1 . TRBV5-4 many TGTGCCAGCAGCTATCACGTGAACACTGAAGCTTTCTTT CASSYHVNTEAFF
TRBJ2-1 TRBD2 TRBV6-5 many TGTGCCAGCAGCCACCCAGCTAGCGGGGGGGACCACCCCTATTACAATGAGCAGTTCTTC CASSHPASGGDHPYYNEQFF
TRBJ2-3 TRBD2 TRBV6-5 many TGTGCCAGCAGGACAAGTAGCGGGGGAGCAGATACGCAGTATTTT CASRTSSGGADTQYF
TRBJ2-1 TRBD1 TRBV4-1 many TGCGCCAGCAGCCAGTGGACAGGGGACAATGAGCAGTTCTTC CASSQWTGDNEQFF
TRBJ2-7 TRBD1 TRBV5-6 many TGTGCCAGCAGCTCGACAGGGAATTCCTACGAGCAGTACTTC CASSSTGNSYEQYF
TRBJ2-5 TRBD2 TRBV7-6 many TGTGCCAGCAGCTACCATCGGACTAGCGGGGGGGCCTCCCAAGAGACCCAGTACTTC CASSYHRTSGGASQETQYF
TRBJ2-1 . TRBV19 many TGTGCCAGTAGTATAGGCGACAGGGAGGCCAATGAGCAGTTCTTC CASSIGDREANEQFF
TRBJ1-5 TRBD1 TRBV11-2 many TGTGCCAGCAGCTTTTTACAGGGGAATCAGCCCCAGCATTTT CASSFLQGNQPQHF
TRBJ2-7 TRBD1 TRBV6-5 many TGTGCCAGCAGTGGACAGGGCGGTAAGCAGTACTTC CASSGQGGKQYF
TRBJ2-1 TRBD2 TRBV5-5 few TGTGCCAGCAGCTTAATAGCGGGGGGCCTTGGGTACAATGAGCAGTTCTTC CASSLIAGGLGYNEQFF
TRBJ1-3 . TRBV15 many TGTGCCACCAGCAGCCGGGACTTCTCTGGAAACACCATATATTTT CATSSRDFSGNTIYF
TRBJ1-1 . TRBV7-9 many TGTGCCAGCAGCTTACGCCAGCAGAACACTGAAGCTTTCTTT CASSLRQQNTEAFF
TRBJ1-2 . TRBV2 many TGTGCCAGCAGTGAAGCGCTTCATCGACCGGTCTATGGCTACACCTTC CASSEALHRPVYGYTF
TRBJ2-3 TRBD2 TRBV10-1 few TGCGCCAGCAGTCCCCGGGCGGGGGGCTCGTATACGCAGTATTTT CASSPRAGGSYTQYF
TRBJ2-3 . TRBV18 many TGTGCCAGCTCACGCTCAGGGGTCGTCAGGTACCACACAGATACGCAGTATTTT CASSRSGVVRYHTDTQYF
TRBJ1-5 . TRBV19 . TGTGCCAGTAGGACGAACAGGGCGAGTCAGCCCCAGCATTTT CASRTNRASQPQHF
TRBJ1-2 TRBD1 TRBV24-1 many TGTGCCACCAGTGATTCCCCAGGGGGCAAGTCCTATGGCTACACCTTC CATSDSPGGKSYGYTF
TRBJ2-5 . TRBV20-1 many TGCAGTGCCCGAGTAGTTAGGGGGCAAGAGACCCAGTACTTC CSARVVRGQETQYF
TRBJ2-1 TRBD2 TRBV5-1 many TGCGCCAGCAGCAAGTGGGGGGGGAGCGATGAGCAGTTCTTC CASSKWGGSDEQFF
TRBJ2-1 . TRBV5-1 many TGCGCCAGCAGCCTGACCTTGGGGCAATCCTACAATGAGCAGTTCTTC CASSLTLGQSYNEQFF
TRBJ2-5 . TRBV5-5 many TGTGCCAGCAGCTTGGAGGGACGTCAAGAGACCCAGTACTTC CASSLEGRQETQYF
TRBJ2-3 . TRBV20-1 few TGCAGCGGCGCAGAGTCTAGCACAGATACGCAGTATTTT CSGAESSTDTQYF
TRBJ1-3 . TRBV30 many TGTGCCTGGGATACCTCCTCTGGAAACACCATATATTTT CAWDTSSGNTIYF
TRBJ2-2 . TRBV18 . TGTGCCAGCTCACCACCGTCCCCCGGGGAGCTGTTTTTT CASSPPSPGELFF
TRBJ2-3 . TRBV2 . TGTGCCAGCGGGACCCCCGGGACCGTAAATACGCAGTATTTT CASGTPGTVNTQYF
TRBJ1-5 . TRBV4-1 few TGCGCCAGCAGCCGAATACTAAAACAGCCCCAGCATTTT CASSRILKQPQHF
TRBJ2-4 TRBD2 TRBV4-3 many TGCGCCAGCAGCCAAGAGGTGTTGCGGGGGTCGGACATTCAGTACTTC CASSQEVLRGSDIQYF
TRBJ2-1 . TRBV5-1 many TGCGCCAGCATGGGGCGGGGGCCTTACAATGAGCAGTTCTTC CASMGRGPYNEQFF
TRBJ2-5 TRBD2 TRBV9 many TGTGCCAGCAGCGTAGGGGGACGGGGGGGAGAGACCCAGTACTTC CASSVGGRGGETQYF
TRBJ1-5 . TRBV28 many TGTGCCAGCACCTCGGGGGGGTTGCCCCAGCATTTT CASTSGGLPQHF
TRBJ1-2 TRBD1 TRBV20-1 many TGCAGTGCAGGACAGGGCTTTCTGGACTATGGCTACACCTTC CSAGQGFLDYGYTF
TRBJ1-2 TRBD1 TRBV12-3/TRBV12-4 many TGTGCCAGCAGTCACGAGGGGGCCGCTACGTATGGCTACACCTTC CASSHEGAATYGYTF